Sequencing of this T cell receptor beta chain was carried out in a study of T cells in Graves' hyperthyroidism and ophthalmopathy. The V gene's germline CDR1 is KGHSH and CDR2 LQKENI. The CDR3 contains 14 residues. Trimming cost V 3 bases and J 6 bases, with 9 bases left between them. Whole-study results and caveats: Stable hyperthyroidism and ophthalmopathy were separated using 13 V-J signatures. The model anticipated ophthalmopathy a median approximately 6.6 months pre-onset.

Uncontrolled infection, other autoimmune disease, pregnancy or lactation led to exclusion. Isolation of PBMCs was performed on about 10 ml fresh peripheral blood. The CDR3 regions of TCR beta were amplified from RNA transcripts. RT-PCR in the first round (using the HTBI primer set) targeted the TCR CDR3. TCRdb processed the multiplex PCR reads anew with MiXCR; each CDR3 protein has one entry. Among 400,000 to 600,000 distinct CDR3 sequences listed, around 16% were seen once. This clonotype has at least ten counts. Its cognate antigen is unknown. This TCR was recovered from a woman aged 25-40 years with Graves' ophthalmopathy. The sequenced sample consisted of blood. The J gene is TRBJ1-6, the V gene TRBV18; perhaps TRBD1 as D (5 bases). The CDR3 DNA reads TGTGCCAGCTCACCGGGGGGGGGTAATTCACCCCTCCACTTT. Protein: CASSPGGGNSPLHF.